This entry lists 22 T cell receptor beta chains sequenced from one sample in a study of shared clonotypes between healthy human individuals. The method was immunoSEQ multiplex PCR; TCRdb's version includes in-frame clones alone and lacks a portion of them. The sample has around 2,000,000 clones; roughly 91% are singletons. CD45RO-negative CD8 cells positively selected for CCR7 made up the naive population, which excluded terminally differentiated effector memory CD45RA+ cells. Material for sequencing was naive CD8+ T cells from PBMCs. The receptors shown here come from a man younger than 35 in good health. Some clones in this sample may be carry-over from other donors' samples.

This clone was seen a single time. The gene calls are TRBV10-3 and TRBJ1-1, with a tentative D call TRBD1 (6 bases). The CDR3 consists of 15 residues. The germline V gene has CDR1 ENHRY and CDR2 SYGVKD. Trimming removed 1 base from V and 0 bases from J, with 9 bases in between. This chain's CDR3 is CAISEYAGVNTEAFF. The CDR3 bases are TGTGCCATCAGTGAGTACGCAGGGGTGAACACTGAAGCTTTCTTT.

This clone was counted once. The chain is built from TRBV5-4 and TRBJ1-2; perhaps TRBD1 as D (6 bases). Trimming removed 4 bases at V and 8 bases at J, with 21 bases between. Germline V lookup: CDR1 SGHNT, CDR2 YYREEE (reference sequence). This CDR3 spans 15 amino acids. This CDR3 reads CASSLTRDKASGYTF. For the CDR3, the DNA is TGTGCCAGCAGCCTCACCCGGGACAAAGCTAGCGGCTACACCTTC.

This clone has a single count. This rearrangement joins TRBV9 to TRBJ2-3; D is undetermined. The CDR3 is made up of 12 amino acids. Per the germline V gene, CDR1 is SGDLS and CDR2 is YYNGEE. V dropped 4 bases and J dropped 2 bases, with 5 bases sitting between them. CDR3: CASSPFTDTQYF. In DNA form, the CDR3 reads TGTGCCAGCAGCCCTTTCACAGATACGCAGTATTTT.

The V call is TRBV7-9, the J call TRBJ2-3, with 10 bases identical to TRBD1. The CDR3 is 16 amino acids. From germline, CDR1 is SEHNR and CDR2 FQNEAQ (reference sequence). Trimming at V came to 4 bases and at J to 1 base, leaving 5 bases not matched to a gene. The chain's CDR3 is CASSYETGGRTDTQYF. The CDR3 DNA is TGTGCCAGCAGCTACGAGACAGGGGGCCGCACAGATACGCAGTATTTT. Full variable domain (rest looked up from reference TRBV7-9 and TRBJ2-3): DTGVSQNPRHKITKRGQNVTFRCDPISEHNRLYWYRQTLGQGPEFLTYFQNEAQLEKSRLLSDRFSAERPKGSFSTLEIQRTEQGDSAMYLCASSYETGGRTDTQYFGPGTRLTVL.

This chain joins TRBV9 and TRBJ2-2; the match to TRBD1 covers 8 bases. This CDR3 contains 17 residues. Trimming cost V 3 bases and J 2 bases; bases outside gene matches: 9. CDR1 is SGDLS and CDR2 is YYNGEE in the germline V gene. The CDR3 loop is CASSGSGSGGNTGELFF. The CDR3 DNA reads TGTGCCAGCAGCGGCAGTGGGTCAGGGGGCAACACCGGGGAGCTGTTTTTT.

In the case of this clone: Other DNA sequences in the sample encode the same CDR3. This chain joins TRBV27 and TRBJ2-7; D might be TRBD2 (6 bases). V was clipped by 0 bases and J by 4 bases, with 7 bases between them. Germline lookup yields CDR1 MNHEY and CDR2 SMNVEV (reference sequence). CDR3 length equals 13 residues. CDR3 sequence (DNA): TGTGCCAGCAGTTTATCGGGGAGGTACGAGCAGTACTTC. Protein: CASSLSGRYEQYF.

The chain is built from TRBV5-4 and TRBJ1-1; 8 bases fit TRBD1. Trimming at V came to 7 bases and at J to 5 bases, leaving 7 bases not matched to a gene. This CDR3 has 13 residues. CDR1 and CDR2 (germline): SGHNT, YYREEE (reference sequence). The CDR3 bases are TGTGCCAGCTCCGACAGGGGCGCGACTGAAGCTTTCTTT. It codes for CASSDRGATEAFF.

This rearrangement joins TRBV27 to TRBJ2-1; 10 bases map to TRBD2. CDR3 length: 16 residues. V lost 2 bases and J lost 3; bases outside the gene matches: 4. The germline V gene has CDR1 MNHEY and CDR2 SMNVEV (reference sequence). CDR3 bases: TGTGCCAGCAGTTTAACTAGCGGGGAAATCTACAATGAGCAGTTCTTC. This sequence encodes CASSLTSGEIYNEQFF.

The genes are TRBV28 and TRBJ2-7; D is possibly TRBD1 (6 bases). The CDR3 length is 16 residues. Germline values: CDR1 MDHEN, CDR2 SYDVKM. Deletions cut 3 bases from V and 3 bases from J, with 18 bases between. The CDR3 loop is CASSFVPGESYYEQYF. CDR3 sequence (DNA): TGTGCCAGCAGTTTTGTACCAGGGGAATCCTACTACGAGCAGTACTTC.

The chain joins TRBV30 to TRBJ2-7, with D maybe TRBD2 (5 bases). This CDR3 has 13 amino acids. In germline, CDR1 is GTSNPN, CDR2 SVGIG (reference sequence). Trimming left V 6 bases short and J 0 bases short, with 12 bases between. CDR3 amino acids: CACRTGDSYEQYF. In nucleotides, the CDR3 is TGTGCCTGCAGGACTGGGGACTCCTACGAGCAGTACTTC. The variable domain in full, with the rest retrieved from reference TRBV30 and TRBJ2-7, is SQTIHQWPATLVQPVGSPLSLECTVEGTSNPNLYWYRQAAGRGLQLLFYSVGIGQISSEVPQNLSASRPQDRQFILSSKKLLLSDSGFYLCACRTGDSYEQYFGPGTRLTVT.

The V gene is TRBV19, the J gene TRBJ1-2, with TRBD1 as a possible D gene (5 bases). Trimming removed 3 bases from V and 2 bases from J, with 16 bases in between. The CDR3 is 16 amino acids. The germline V gene encodes CDR1 LNHDA and CDR2 SQIVND (reference sequence). This CDR3 reads CASSISRTGGNYGYTF. The DNA of the CDR3 is TGTGCCAGTAGTATTTCCCGCACTGGGGGGAACTATGGCTACACCTTC.

J is TRBJ2-1 and V is TRBV9; tentatively, D is TRBD2 (5 bases). This CDR3 comprises 14 residues. Germline lookup yields CDR1 SGDLS and CDR2 YYNGEE. V lost 3 bases and J 4 bases, leaving 11 bases between the germline ends. The CDR3 is CASSAVAGYNEQFF. The CDR3 region has the DNA TGTGCCAGCAGCGCCGTTGCGGGTTACAATGAGCAGTTCTTC.

J is TRBJ2-7 and V is TRBV7-9; 9 nucleotides agree with TRBD2. The V gene end was trimmed by 2 bases and the J gene end by 0 bases; junction bases not matched to a gene: 8. CDR3 size: 17 residues. Germline loops: CDR1 SEHNR, CDR2 FQNEAQ (reference sequence). CDR3 loop: CASSLKASGTLSYEQYF. Written as DNA, the CDR3 is TGTGCCAGCAGCTTAAAGGCTAGCGGGACCCTCTCCTACGAGCAGTACTTC.

The gene calls are TRBV28 and TRBJ1-1; D gene ambiguous. This CDR3 is 14 amino acids long. The ends were cut back, 2 bases at V and 5 bases at J, with 12 bases in the middle. Germline CDR1 reads MDHEN; CDR2 reads SYDVKM. The CDR3, as DNA: TGTGCCAGCAGTTTACGGATTTTGAGTACTGAAGCTTTCTTT. It specifies CASSLRILSTEAFF.

This clone was seen a single time. This sequence joins TRBV6-6 and TRBJ1-2; 7 positions match TRBD1. The V segment lost 7 bases and the J segment 5 bases; nucleotides outside the gene matches: 16. Germline values: CDR1 MNHNY, CDR2 SVGAGI (reference sequence). This CDR3 spans 16 amino acids. CDR3 coding DNA: TGTGCCAGCACCGCCTCTGAGGGGGCCTCCATTTATGGCTACACCTTC. Protein product: CASTASEGASIYGYTF.

V gene TRBV28 combines with J gene TRBJ2-7; D is possibly TRBD1 or TRBD2 (7 bases each). CDR3 length equals 14 residues. Per germline, CDR1 MDHEN and CDR2 SYDVKM. V shed 8 bases and J shed 2 bases, with 16 bases lying between them. CDR3: CASGEGALPYEQYF. CDR3 coding DNA: TGTGCCAGCGGGGAGGGGGCGCTACCCTACGAGCAGTACTTC.

J is TRBJ2-1 and V is TRBV10-2; 9 nucleotides match TRBD1. CDR1 is WSHSY and CDR2 is SAAADI in the germline V gene. The trim removed 0 bases at V and 3 bases at J, leaving 18 bases unmatched. The CDR3 sequence is 21 residues long. The CDR3 DNA sequence: TGCGCCAGCAGTGAGTCGGTATTAGGCGGATTGGGACAGGGACTCTACAATGAGCAGTTCTTC. The encoded protein is CASSESVLGGLGQGLYNEQFF.

The V and J genes are TRBV7-9 and TRBJ2-5, with D perhaps matching TRBD1 (6 bases). The DNA end favors TRBJ2-7, so the J call may be wrong. The germline V gene encodes CDR1 SEHNR and CDR2 FQNEAQ (reference sequence). The CDR3 sequence is 15 residues long. CDR3 nucleotides: TGTGCCAGCAGCTTAGGGACAGCCCTTACCTACGAGCAGTACTTC. It translates to CASSLGTALTYEQYF.

The CDR3, as DNA: TGCAGCACAACGCGGGGGAATGAGCAGTTCTTC. The encoded protein is CSTTRGNEQFF. The V gene is TRBV29-1, the J gene TRBJ2-1, with 7 bases that match TRBD2. Unmatched junction bases numbered 5, after V lost 8 bases and J lost 7 bases. Germline V gives CDR1 SQVTM, CDR2 ANQGSEA. This CDR3 contains 11 residues.

The chain couples TRBV2 to TRBJ2-5, with 9 positions matching TRBD1. V shed 6 bases, J shed 5 bases, and the junction held 16 bases outside the gene matches. The CDR3 contains 17 residues. CDR1 is SNHLY, CDR2 FYNNEI, per germline. Here the CDR3 DNA reads TGTGCCAGCAGGAGAACAGGGGGCGTTCTTCCGAGCGAGACCCAGTACTTC. Amino acid sequence: CASRRTGGVLPSETQYF.

In DNA, the CDR3 is TGTGCCAGCAGCGAGGGGCCGAGCGAGCGCTCCTACGAGCAGTACTTC. This translates into CASSEGPSERSYEQYF. The chain uses TRBV9 and TRBJ2-7; a weak D match, TRBD1 (5 bases). The V and J ends lost 3 bases and 0 bases respectively, with 16 bases between them. Germline lookup yields CDR1 SGDLS and CDR2 YYNGEE. This CDR3 is 16 amino acids long.

The chain joins TRBV2 to TRBJ2-5; no definite D call. The germline CDR1 and CDR2 sequences are SNHLY and FYNNEI. Trimming shortened V by 2 bases and J by 7 bases, and 8 bases separated the two germline ends. This CDR3 has 12 residues. The CDR3 region is CASSERSWTQYF. The CDR3, as DNA: TGTGCCAGCAGTGAAAGAAGCTGGACCCAGTACTTC.